This TCR beta chain is from a study of T cells after yellow fever vaccination. From germline, CDR1 is SGHRS and CDR2 YFSETQ. The CDR3 has 15 amino acids. V gave up 0 bases and J gave up 4 bases, with 13 bases separating them. TCRdb called the 5' RACE reads again in MiXCR, with one record for every CDR3 protein. The repertoire holds approximately 340,000 distinct CDR3 sequences, with over 8% as singletons. The TCR sequence derives from a young man who received the YFV17D yellow fever vaccine. J is TRBJ1-2 and V is TRBV5-1; perhaps TRBD1 as D (5 bases). The sequencing used PBMCs, collected on the day of the first yellow fever vaccination. The CDR3 loop reads CASSLASGSGYGYTF. The DNA of the CDR3 is TGCGCCAGCAGCTTGGCCTCAGGGTCGGGCTATGGCTACACCTTC.